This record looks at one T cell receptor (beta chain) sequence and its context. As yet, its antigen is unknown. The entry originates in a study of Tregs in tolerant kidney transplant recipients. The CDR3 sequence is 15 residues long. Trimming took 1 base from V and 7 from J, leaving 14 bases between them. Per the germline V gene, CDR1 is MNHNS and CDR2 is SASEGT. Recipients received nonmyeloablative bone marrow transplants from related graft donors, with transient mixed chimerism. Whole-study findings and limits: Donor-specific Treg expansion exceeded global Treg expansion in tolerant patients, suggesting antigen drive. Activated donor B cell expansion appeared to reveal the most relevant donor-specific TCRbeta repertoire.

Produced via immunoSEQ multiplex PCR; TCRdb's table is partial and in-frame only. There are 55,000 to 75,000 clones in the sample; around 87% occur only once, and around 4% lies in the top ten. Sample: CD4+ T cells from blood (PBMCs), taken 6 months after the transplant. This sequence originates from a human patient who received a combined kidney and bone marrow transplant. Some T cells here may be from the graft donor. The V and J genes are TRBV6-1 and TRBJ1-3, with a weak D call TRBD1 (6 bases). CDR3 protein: CASSEGGGRGNTIYF. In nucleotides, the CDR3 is TGTGCCAGCAGTGAAGGGGGGGGGCGCGGGAACACCATATATTTT.